The present T cell receptor (beta chain) was sequenced within a study of Graves' ophthalmopathy and Graves' hyperthyroidism. Excluded: other autoimmune disease, uncontrolled infection, pregnancy or lactation. The study amplified TCR beta CDR3 regions using RNA transcripts. The first-round RT-PCR employed HTBI primers together with the Qiagen OneStep RT-PCR kit. A multiplex PCR was then performed as the second round. One entry per CDR3 protein results from TCRdb running MiXCR on the multiplex PCR reads. The profile covers 650,000 to 900,000 distinct CDR3 sequences, with 40% appearing a single time and 40% to 55% taken by the ten largest. This clonotype has only one observation. This may be a read error: a much more frequent sequence differs by one nucleotide. This CDR3 comprises 13 residues. Germline CDR1 SNHLY, CDR2 FYNNEI.

Material: peripheral blood. The receptor's source is an adult man with Graves' ophthalmopathy. V is TRBV2 and J is TRBJ1-1; D is perhaps TRBD1 (5 bases). Here the CDR3 DNA reads TGTGCCAGCAGGGACAACTTGAACATTGAAGCTTTCTTT. Amino acids: CASRDNLNIEAFF.